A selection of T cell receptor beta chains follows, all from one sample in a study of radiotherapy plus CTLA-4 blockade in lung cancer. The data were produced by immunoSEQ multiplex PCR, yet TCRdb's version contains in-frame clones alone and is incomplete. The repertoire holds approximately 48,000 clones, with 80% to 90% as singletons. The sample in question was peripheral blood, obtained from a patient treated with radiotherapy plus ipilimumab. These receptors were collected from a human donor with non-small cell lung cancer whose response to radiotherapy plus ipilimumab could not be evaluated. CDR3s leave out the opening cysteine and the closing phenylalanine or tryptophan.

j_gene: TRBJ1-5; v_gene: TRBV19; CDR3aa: ASSIPPAGTDNQPQH
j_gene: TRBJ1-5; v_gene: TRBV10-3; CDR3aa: AISGSSNQPQH
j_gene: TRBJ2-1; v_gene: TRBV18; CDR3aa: ASSGSLAGSNEQF
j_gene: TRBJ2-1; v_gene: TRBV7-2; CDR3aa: ASSLSSGSYNEQF
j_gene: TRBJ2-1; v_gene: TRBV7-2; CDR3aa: ASSLGGGATNEQF
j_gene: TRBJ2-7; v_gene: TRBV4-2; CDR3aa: ASSARQSSYEQY
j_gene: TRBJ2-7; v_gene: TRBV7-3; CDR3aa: ASSLLPSSYEQY
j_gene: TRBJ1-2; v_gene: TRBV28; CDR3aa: ASSLPGQGSSGYT
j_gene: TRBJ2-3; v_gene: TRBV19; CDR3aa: ATASLAGVSDTQY
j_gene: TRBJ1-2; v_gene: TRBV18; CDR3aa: ASSQDTTYGYT
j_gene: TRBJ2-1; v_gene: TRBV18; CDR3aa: ASSPPSGRGEQF
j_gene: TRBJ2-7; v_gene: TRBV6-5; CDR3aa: ASSLGQGGYEQY
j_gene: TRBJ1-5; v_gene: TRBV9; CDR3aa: ASSGQGVQPQH
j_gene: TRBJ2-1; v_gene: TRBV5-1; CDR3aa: ASSSPLTSGSTNEQF
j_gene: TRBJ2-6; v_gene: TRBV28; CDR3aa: ASSLIGYKGSGANVLT
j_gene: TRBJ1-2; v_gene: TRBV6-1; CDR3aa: ASRRFYGYT
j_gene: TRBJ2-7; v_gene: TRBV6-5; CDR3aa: ASSYSIGTGPYEQY
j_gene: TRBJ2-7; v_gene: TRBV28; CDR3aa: ASADSYEQY
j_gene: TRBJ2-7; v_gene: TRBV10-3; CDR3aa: AISTSGASYEQY
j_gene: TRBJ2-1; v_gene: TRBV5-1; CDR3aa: ASSLLTGPDQF
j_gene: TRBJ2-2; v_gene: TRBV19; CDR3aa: ASTRDSGRLDTGELF
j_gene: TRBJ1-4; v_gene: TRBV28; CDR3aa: ASSLEGAMRGKLF
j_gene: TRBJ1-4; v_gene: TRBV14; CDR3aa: ASSQTSGTNEKLF
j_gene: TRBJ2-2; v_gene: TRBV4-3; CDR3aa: ASSPLTGTGELF